Following are 9 T cell receptor beta chains from one sample sequenced in a study of T cell repertoires in cytomegalovirus infection. Antigens for these TCRs are unknown. One entry per CDR3 protein, called by TCRdb with MiXCR from the reads. The table lists around 800,000 distinct CDR3 sequences, around a third of them singletons, with 9.5% to 15% in the top ten. Source: cultured CD8+ T cells from PBMCs, taken from culture after CMV antigen stimulation. The receptor set was obtained from a human donor in good health (CMV status not recorded). Some clones in this sample may be carry-over from other donors' samples.

This clonotype was seen only a few times. A much larger clone lies one base from this, so it may be a read error. This chain joins TRBV7-2 and TRBJ2-3, with a weak D call TRBD1 (5 bases). CDR1 is SGHTA and CDR2 is FQGNSA in the germline V gene. The CDR3 has 16 amino acids. The CDR3 is CVSSLGAGFFPDTQYF. In nucleotides, the CDR3 is TGTGTCAGCAGCTTAGGCGCAGGGTTCTTCCCAGATACGCAGTATTTT.

This sequence joins TRBV4-1 and TRBJ2-5; no clear D. The V gene lost 1 base and the J gene lost 1 base, with 13 bases spanning the gap. This CDR3 comprises 16 residues. CDR1 is MGHRA and CDR2 is YSYEKL in the germline V gene. The CDR3 region has the DNA TGCGCCAGCAGCCAAGTCGTAATGGGGATCCAAGAGACCCAGTACTTC. The encoded protein is CASSQVVMGIQETQYF.

This clonotype was seen repeatedly, ten times or more. The rearrangement links TRBV12-3 or TRBV12-4 to TRBJ1-2; D unresolved. Trimming took off 5 bases at V and 0 bases at J, with 10 bases between the two ends. The CDR3 spans 14 residues. DNA for the CDR3: TGTGCCAGCAGTCTAGACGGATCTAACTATGGCTACACCTTC. Translating it yields CASSLDGSNYGYTF.

About this clonotype itself: A read error may be the cause here, since a much bigger clone is one base away. The V gene is TRBV7-6, the J gene TRBJ2-7, with D unresolved. This CDR3 spans 14 amino acids. Between the trimmed V and J ends, which lost 7 bases and 4 bases, there was a span of 17 bases. Germline loops: CDR1 SGHVS, CDR2 FNYEAQ. CDR3 in DNA: TGTGCCAGCAACTCTTCGGACCCCCCTTACGAGCAGTACTTC. Residues: CASNSSDPPYEQYF.

This clonotype was seen a few times. In DNA, the CDR3 is TGCAGTGCCGATACGGGGGAATATAGCAATCAGCCCCAGCATTTT. The encoded protein is CSADTGEYSNQPQHF. The chain joins TRBV20-1 to TRBJ1-5; TRBD1 might be the D (5 bases). The germline V gene has CDR1 DFQATT and CDR2 SNEGSKA (reference sequence). V lost 6 bases and J 0 bases, leaving 15 bases between the germline ends. This CDR3 is 15 amino acids long.

A word on this clonotype: This may be a read error: a much more frequent sequence differs by one nucleotide. The chain uses TRBV7-2 and TRBJ2-2; D remains ambiguous. Germline lookup yields CDR1 SGHTA and CDR2 FQGNSA. This CDR3 spans 17 amino acids. The ends were cut back, 4 bases at V and 0 bases at J, with 15 bases in the middle. The CDR3 reads CASSSGHWEANTGELFF. The CDR3 DNA follows: TGTGCCAGCAGCTCGGGCCATTGGGAAGCGAACACCGGGGAGCTGTTTTTT.

This clonotype was counted between two and nine times. This chain links TRBV20-1 with TRBJ1-6; D unresolved. CDR3 length: 10 amino acids. V gave up 5 bases and J gave up 14 bases, with 10 bases separating them. The germline V gene has CDR1 DFQATT and CDR2 SNEGSKA (reference sequence). For the CDR3, the DNA is TGCAGTGCTCCTCTCGGGGCCCTCCACTTT. Its translation: CSAPLGALHF.

This clonotype was seen a handful of times. This chain joins TRBV12-3 or TRBV12-4 and TRBJ1-2, with D unresolved. The CDR3 loop spans 14 amino acids. Trimming removed 5 bases from V and 1 base from J, with 11 bases in between. CDR3 region: CASSHGRNNYGYTF. CDR3 nucleotide sequence: TGTGCCAGCAGTCACGGACGGAATAACTATGGCTACACCTTC.

The J gene is TRBJ2-5, the V gene TRBV7-9; D could derive from TRBD1 or TRBD2 (5 bases each). The length of the CDR3 is 15 residues. Per germline, CDR1 SEHNR and CDR2 FQNEAQ (reference sequence). V was pared by 6 bases and J by 5 bases, with 19 bases between. CDR3 region: CASRITGSGAETQYF. The CDR3 DNA reads as TGTGCCAGCAGGATTACGGGCTCCGGGGCGGAGACCCAGTACTTC.